This TCR beta chain was recorded in a study of blood T cell repertoires in COVID-19. Overall study: Some COVID-19 samples were acute and others convalescent; all came from the United States, Italy and Spain. T cells, B-cell-depleted T cells, or PBMCs supplied cDNA or gDNA.

Germline V gene data show CDR1 as LGHDT and CDR2 as YNNKEL (reference sequence). This CDR3 has 15 amino acids. V was pared by 0 bases and J by 3 bases, with 9 bases between. Authors' methods: Estimation of nucleated cell counts relied on the amplification of reference gene primers. Libraries were prepared by immunoSEQ multiplex PCR; TCRdb keeps only in-frame clonotypes and omits some of them. Clonal size and the V and J genes are those of that table, whereas D and trimming came from the DNA. The table lists approximately 200,000 clones, about nine tenths of them singletons. Specimen: peripheral blood. The chain is built from TRBV3-1 (or the pseudogene TRBV3-2) and TRBJ1-5; D is uncertain. The source of this sequence is a woman aged 60-75 years with acute or convalescent COVID-19. The CDR3, as DNA: TGTGCCAGCAGCCAAGACAGAGGGTACAATCAGCCCCAGCATTTT. Translated: CASSQDRGYNQPQHF.